This T cell receptor beta chain comes out of a study of T cell responses to AZD1222 COVID-19 vaccine. Generated by immunoSEQ multiplex PCR, the TCRdb table keeps only in-frame clones and is missing some. The table shows fewer than 150,000 clones, with over 75% occurring only once. There are 13 residues in the CDR3. CDR1 and CDR2 (germline): SNHLY, FYNNEI. V shed 8 bases and J shed 4 bases, with 15 bases lying between them. Study conclusions and caveats: None of the repertoires were sampled until the peak T cell response had passed.

As to this clone: As yet, its antigen is unknown.

The sample here was peripheral blood, taken on day 0 of AZD1222 vaccination. The genes are TRBV2 and TRBJ2-7; D is tentatively TRBD1 or TRBD2 (5 bases each). The sequence derives from an adult in good health. This chain's CDR3 is CASWDLNPYEQYF. In DNA, the CDR3 is TGTGCCAGCTGGGACCTCAATCCTTACGAGCAGTACTTC. Full variable domain (rest looked up from reference TRBV2 and TRBJ2-7): EPEVTQTPSHQVTQMGQEVILRCVPISNHLYFYWYRQILGQKVEFLVSFYNNEISEKSEIFDDQFSVERPDGSNFTLKIRSTKLEDSAMYFCASWDLNPYEQYFGPGTRLTVT.